The clone carrying this T cell receptor beta chain was counted only a few times. Its antigen is as yet unknown. These data are taken from a study of cytomegalovirus exposure and HLA in healthy donors. General study results and limits: A later analysis associated some 18,000 TCR beta sequences with HLA alleles at a 0.05 false discovery rate.

V was cut by 6 bases and J by 7 bases, with 13 bases left in between. Germline V gene lookup returns CDR1 SEHNR and CDR2 FQNEAQ (reference sequence). This CDR3 comprises 13 residues. PCR involved 60 Vbeta and 13 Jbeta primers. TCRdb's table, derived via immunoSEQ multiplex PCR, lists solely in-frame clones and lacks some. The table records approximately 220,000 clones, roughly 87% of them present only once. The chain carries TRBV7-9 and TRBJ2-1; weak D call: TRBD2 (6 bases). Sequenced material: PBMCs. The sequence was collected from a man aged 40-49 years in good health and CMV-seropositive. CDR3 loop: CASSHRERNEQFF. The CDR3 nucleotides are TGTGCCAGCAGTCACCGGGAGAGGAATGAGCAGTTCTTC.